The TCR beta chain under discussion was sequenced for a study of technical replicates of blood from a few donors. V dropped 1 base and J dropped 10 bases, with 14 bases sitting between them. Germline-derived CDR1 and CDR2 are MGHDK and SYGVNS. There are 15 residues in the CDR3. TCRdb's copy holds only in-frame clones and misses some; the assay was immunoSEQ multiplex PCR. Of roughly 50,000 clones in the sample, around 96% are singletons; the top ten hold 3.1%. The sequenced sample consisted of PBMCs. The chain recombines TRBV25-1 with TRBJ1-6; unclear D gene. This TCR was sampled from a human donor in good health. Some clones in this sample may be carry-over from other donors' samples. CDR3 nucleotides: TGTGCCAGCAGTGAATTATCCGGGGAAGGGTCACCCCTCCACTTT. Protein: CASSELSGEGSPLHF.